Listed below are T cell receptor beta chains from one sample, sequenced in a study of T cell repertoires in cytomegalovirus infection. Their target antigens are unknown. TCRdb reanalysed the reads using MiXCR and keeps one entry per CDR3 protein. The table lists about half a million distinct CDR3 sequences, 30% to 35% of them singletons, with 15% to 20% in the top ten. The specimen was cultured PBMCs, collected from culture after CMV antigen stimulation. The receptors come from a human donor in good health (CMV status not recorded). Some clones in this sample may be carry-over from other donors' samples. Both conserved end residues are part of each CDR3. A D gene is named only where the DNA matches it firmly. Clone size appears in some rows only: once, few, many, or a class for an expanded clone.

V gene,D gene,J gene,clone size,CDR3 protein,CDR3 DNA
TRBV7-9,TRBD1,TRBJ2-5,few,CASSQTGARETQYF,TGTGCCAGCAGCCAGACAGGGGCACGAGAGACCCAGTACTTC
TRBV28,NA,TRBJ1-2,NA,CASSLGLGTGDYGYTF,TGTGCCAGCAGTTTGGGGTTGGGGACGGGGGACTATGGCTACACCTTC
TRBV6-2/TRBV6-3,NA,TRBJ2-2,NA,CASSARRAGELFF,TGTGCCAGCAGTGCCCGGCGGGCCGGGGAGCTGTTTTTT
TRBV28,TRBD2,TRBJ2-5,many,CASSLMASGSRETQYF,TGTGCCAGCAGTTTAATGGCTAGCGGGAGTAGGGAGACCCAGTACTTC
TRBV7-9,TRBD1,TRBJ2-5,few,CASNLAWTGDVETQYF,TGTGCCAGCAACCTAGCCTGGACAGGGGATGTGGAGACCCAGTACTTC
TRBV12-3/TRBV12-4,TRBD2,TRBJ2-4,once,CARRTGTSGEVAKNIQYF,TGTGCCCGCAGGACGGGGACTAGCGGGGAGGTGGCCAAAAACATTCAGTACTTC
TRBV4-3,NA,TRBJ2-1,few,CASSQRIYNEQFF,TGCGCCAGCAGCCAAAGGATTTACAATGAGCAGTTCTTC
TRBV15,NA,TRBJ1-3,NA,CATSRDRVRRGNTIYF,TGTGCCACCAGCAGAGATAGGGTGAGGCGCGGAAACACCATATATTTT
TRBV20-1,NA,TRBJ2-3,NA,CSARRGDTQYF,TGCAGTGCTAGGAGGGGGGATACGCAGTATTTT
TRBV29-1,NA,TRBJ2-2,NA,CSGRAGLNTGELFF,TGCAGCGGCCGCGCGGGACTCAACACCGGGGAGCTGTTTTTT
TRBV7-2,TRBD1,TRBJ1-4,NA,CASSLQGQGGEKLFF,TGTGCCAGCAGCCTCCAAGGACAGGGAGGGGAAAAACTGTTTTTT
TRBV7-9,NA,TRBJ2-7,few,CASISTATYEQYF,TGTGCCAGCATATCGACAGCAACCTACGAGCAGTACTTC
TRBV19,NA,TRBJ1-3,NA,CASSMGDTRSGNTIYF,TGTGCCAGTAGTATGGGGGACACCCGCTCTGGAAACACCATATATTTT
TRBV20-1,NA,TRBJ1-4,many,CSARKGFNEKLFF,TGCAGTGCTAGAAAGGGCTTTAATGAAAAACTGTTTTTT
TRBV19,TRBD2,TRBJ2-3,few,CASSMLSGRSTDTQYF,TGTGCCAGTAGTATGTTAAGCGGGAGAAGCACAGATACGCAGTATTTT
TRBV20-1,TRBD2,TRBJ2-1,NA,CSAILAGVYNEQFF,TGCAGTGCTATACTAGCGGGAGTTTACAATGAGCAGTTCTTC
TRBV25-1,NA,TRBJ2-1,few,CASSGWAAHNEQFF,TGTGCCAGCAGTGGTTGGGCGGCACACAATGAGCAGTTCTTC
TRBV6-1,TRBD1,TRBJ1-2,NA,CASSDQTRGYYGYTF,TGTGCCAGCAGTGACCAGACCAGGGGGTACTATGGCTACACCTTC
TRBV27,NA,TRBJ2-1,NA,CASRWGREGNEQFF,TGTGCCAGCAGATGGGGTCGAGAAGGCAATGAGCAGTTCTTC
TRBV6-1,NA,TRBJ1-1,many,CASSRGLTGGWTEAFF,TGTGCCAGCAGCAGAGGGCTGACGGGGGGCTGGACTGAAGCTTTCTTT
TRBV6-2/TRBV6-3,TRBD1,TRBJ1-5,NA,CASSRTGVDNQPQHF,TGTGCCAGCAGTAGGACAGGGGTGGACAATCAGCCCCAGCATTTT
TRBV12-3/TRBV12-4,NA,TRBJ1-2,NA,CASSGTLNYGYTF,TGTGCCAGCAGCGGGACTTTAAACTATGGCTACACCTTC
TRBV6-2/TRBV6-3,NA,TRBJ2-7,few,CASSYSQGPTPQPSYEQYF,TGTGCCAGCAGTTACTCTCAGGGACCAACTCCTCAACCATCCTACGAGCAGTACTTC
TRBV29-1,NA,TRBJ1-1,NA,CSVDKGLGTEAFF,TGCAGCGTTGACAAGGGTCTCGGCACTGAAGCTTTCTTT
TRBV7-6,TRBD2,TRBJ2-1,NA,CASSPGNAGAIYNEQFF,TGTGCCAGCAGCCCGGGGAACGCGGGAGCGATCTACAATGAGCAGTTCTTC
TRBV28,NA,TRBJ2-1,NA,CASSSGTQFF,TGTGCCAGCAGTTCCGGGACTCAGTTCTTC
TRBV7-3,NA,TRBJ2-3,few,CASSPGAYRTRGTDTQYF,TGTGCCAGCAGCCCCGGAGCCTACAGAACGAGGGGCACAGATACGCAGTATTTT
TRBV7-8,TRBD2,TRBJ2-1,many,CASSSGTRDNEQFF,TGTGCCAGCAGCTCCGGGACTAGGGACAATGAGCAGTTCTTC
TRBV20-1,NA,TRBJ2-1,NA,CSARDLALNEQFF,TGCAGTGCTAGAGATCTGGCGCTCAATGAGCAGTTCTTC
TRBV7-9,TRBD1,TRBJ1-1,few,CASSSRDRAFF,TGTGCCAGCAGCTCCCGGGACAGAGCTTTCTTT
TRBV6-2/TRBV6-3,TRBD1,TRBJ1-1,few,CALGSPRGTEAFF,TGTGCCTTGGGATCCCCCAGGGGGACTGAAGCTTTCTTT
TRBV7-8,TRBD2,TRBJ2-1,NA,CASSNNPTSGGNEQFF,TGTGCCAGCAGCAACAACCCGACTAGCGGAGGCAATGAGCAGTTCTTC
TRBV10-3,TRBD2,TRBJ2-2,few,CAISTESGRGTGELFF,TGTGCCATCAGTACCGAGAGCGGGAGGGGAACCGGGGAGCTGTTTTTT
TRBV4-1,TRBD2,TRBJ2-5,few,CASSQGSGRAQETQYF,TGCGCCAGCAGCCAAGGCAGCGGGAGGGCCCAAGAGACCCAGTACTTC
TRBV4-3,NA,TRBJ2-3,few,CASSQDFLGTDTQYF,TGCGCCAGCAGCCAAGATTTTTTGGGAACAGATACGCAGTATTTT
TRBV7-2,NA,TRBJ1-3,many,CASSPESGNTIYF,TGTGCCAGCAGCCCGGAATCTGGAAACACCATATATTTT
TRBV29-1,TRBD1,TRBJ1-2,NA,CSVVQGALLDGYTF,TGCAGCGTTGTTCAGGGGGCGTTGTTAGATGGCTACACCTTC
TRBV6-1,NA,TRBJ2-2,NA,CASSADGGTGELFF,TGTGCCAGCAGCGCCGACGGGGGCACCGGGGAGCTGTTTTTT
TRBV11-2,NA,TRBJ2-1,many,CASSVDKGRKEFF,TGTGCCAGCAGCGTAGACAAGGGCAGGAAGGAGTTCTTC